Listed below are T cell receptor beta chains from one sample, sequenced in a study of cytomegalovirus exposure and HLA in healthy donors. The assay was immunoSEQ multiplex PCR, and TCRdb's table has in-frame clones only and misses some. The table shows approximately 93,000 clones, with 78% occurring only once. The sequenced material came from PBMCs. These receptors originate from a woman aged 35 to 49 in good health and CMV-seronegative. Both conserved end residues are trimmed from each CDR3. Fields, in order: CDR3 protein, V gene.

CDR3: ASSFPELRSGNTIY
V: TRBV7-9

CDR3: ASSSLQGAENYNEQF
V: TRBV5-4

CDR3: ASSLFRQAYNEQF
V: TRBV5-1

CDR3: ASSSPGVNQPQH
V: TRBV19

CDR3: ASSPPSGGIYEQY
V: TRBV18

CDR3: ASSLVWGSEAF
V: TRBV11-2

CDR3: ASSTAMGGGETQY
V: TRBV7-9

CDR3: AISESRSQETQY
V: TRBV10-3

CDR3: ASSLDLGRGTSGNSYEQY
V: TRBV11-2

CDR3: ASSIIQGPYNEQF
V: TRBV19

CDR3: AIRKSHQETQY
V: TRBV10-3

CDR3: ASSLTLASYEQY
V: TRBV19

CDR3: ASSLVSVGYGYT
V: TRBV28

CDR3: ASSLKRALGVEQF
V: TRBV13

CDR3: ASSWGGLARSTDTQY
V: TRBV5-6

CDR3: ASSPQGNNEKLF
V: TRBV18

CDR3: ASSIISGRANTGELF
V: TRBV11-2

CDR3: ASSLNGGNYGYT
V: TRBV5-1

CDR3: ASSESTSGRYTQY
V: TRBV10-1

CDR3: ASSTTDINNYGYT
V: TRBV28

CDR3: ASSEGTSLSYEQY
V: TRBV5-1

CDR3: ASSPRGGETQY
V: TRBV7-2

CDR3: ASSQTGGATNEKLF
V: TRBV4-2

CDR3: ASSLGGMTSGSASSEQF
V: TRBV11-2

CDR3: ASSESGRRGDTQY
V: TRBV10-1

CDR3: ASSRTLASGYGNTIY
V: TRBV12-1

CDR3: SARGLAEAF
V: TRBV20-1

CDR3: ASSIVSGDEQY
V: TRBV19

CDR3: AWRGTGLTEAF
V: TRBV30

CDR3: ASSLFKAVGGELF
V: TRBV5-6

CDR3: ASSSPISTDTQY
V: TRBV27

CDR3: ASRTGLASRETQY
V: TRBV5-1

CDR3: ASSLKGGRWETQY
V: TRBV7-2

CDR3: ASSEQGGEQY
V: TRBV9

CDR3: ASSQALREGPTDTQY
V: TRBV4-2

CDR3: ASSRADISSGNTIY
V: TRBV5-1

CDR3: ASSLYQGLAKNIQY
V: TRBV28

CDR3: ASSTGINYGYT
V: TRBV6-5

CDR3: ASSLTGRGLNEQF
V: TRBV28

CDR3: ASSSNRGRGNEKLF
V: TRBV7-9

CDR3: ASSLQGASQPQH
V: TRBV27

CDR3: ASSSRQGLNTEAF
V: TRBV11-2

CDR3: ARSLAPGLATIFSYEQY
V: TRBV5-3

CDR3: ASSLGRGLSVYEQF
V: TRBV13

CDR3: ASRDWGEAKNIQY
V: TRBV6-5